This entry lists 14 T cell receptor beta chains sequenced from one sample in a study of blood T cell repertoires in COVID-19. The protocol was immunoSEQ multiplex PCR, while the TCRdb copy is restricted to in-frame clones and leaves out a portion. Of hundreds of thousands of clones in the sample, about 85% were seen once. Sequencing was carried out using peripheral blood. These receptors were collected from a man aged 35 to 55 with acute or convalescent COVID-19.

The count of this clone is one. The chain has TRBV2 and TRBJ1-1, with D unresolved. Germline V lookup: CDR1 SNHLY, CDR2 FYNNEI. V was pared by 5 bases and J by 1 base, with 14 bases between. The CDR3 is 15 residues long. The CDR3 reads CASSYRPQANTEAFF. CDR3 nucleotide sequence: TGTGCCAGCAGTTACCGGCCGCAGGCGAACACTGAAGCTTTCTTT.

The chain uses TRBV20-1 and TRBJ1-1; D gene ambiguous. Looked up from germline, CDR1 is DFQATT and CDR2 is SNEGSKA (reference sequence). This CDR3 is 11 amino acids long. The ends were cut back, 7 bases at V and 0 bases at J, with 6 bases in the middle. CDR3 sequence reads: CSGTVNTEAFF. CDR3 nucleotide sequence: TGCAGTGGAACGGTGAACACTGAAGCTTTCTTT.

The genes are TRBV11-2 and TRBJ2-5, with TRBD2 matching 9 bases. Germline CDR1 reads SGHAT; CDR2 reads FQNNGV. The CDR3 contains 16 residues. V lost 2 bases to trimming and J lost 7 bases; unmatched junction nucleotides: 11. The CDR3 DNA reads TGTGCCAGCAGCTTATTGCCTAGCGGGGTGGGGGGGACCCAGTACTTC. Translated, it gives CASSLLPSGVGGTQYF.

The sample holds one count of this clone. The sample contains more than one DNA sequence encoding this CDR3. The chain couples TRBV28 to TRBJ2-5; D might be TRBD2 (7 bases). Trimming took off 5 bases at V and 5 bases at J, with 12 bases between the two ends. The CDR3 is 13 amino acids. Germline V gives CDR1 MDHEN, CDR2 SYDVKM. The CDR3 region has the DNA TGTGCCAGCAGTCTCAGGGGAGGGGAGACCCAGTACTTC. It is translated as CASSLRGGETQYF.

This sequence joins TRBV7-2 and TRBJ2-2; 8 bases match TRBD1. J was trimmed by 1 base and V by 3 bases; bases with no gene match: 4. CDR3 length: 16 residues. Germline CDR1 and CDR2: SGHTA and FQGNSA. This CDR3 reads CASSFLGTGNTGELFF. The CDR3 coding sequence is TGTGCCAGCAGCTTTCTAGGGACAGGGAACACCGGGGAGCTGTTTTTT.

The J gene is TRBJ2-7, the V gene TRBV6-5; TRBD1 agrees at 9 bases. V trimming: 4 bases; J trimming: 1 base; junction bases outside the gene matches: 2. Germline lookup yields CDR1 MNHEY and CDR2 SVGAGI. The length of the CDR3 is 14 residues. The CDR3 here is CASSFGTGSYEQYF. The CDR3 DNA reads as TGTGCCAGCAGTTTCGGGACAGGGTCCTACGAGCAGTACTTC.

The chain links TRBV3-1 (or the pseudogene TRBV3-2) to TRBJ1-1; maybe TRBD1 (6 bases). Trimming removed 4 bases at V and 10 bases at J, with 19 bases between. This CDR3 has 14 residues. Germline V gene sequence: CDR1 LGHDT, CDR2 YNNKEL (reference sequence). This CDR3 reads CASSPPSGGRVAFF. The CDR3 DNA reads as TGTGCCAGCAGCCCACCATCCGGGGGGCGAGTAGCTTTCTTT.

The chain is built from TRBV9 and TRBJ2-5; D possibly corresponds to TRBD2 (5 bases). Germline V CDR1 and CDR2: SGDLS, YYNGEE. The CDR3 contains 16 residues. V lost 0 bases and J lost 2, with 14 bases in between. The CDR3 DNA follows: TGTGCCAGCAGCGTAGGCAATCGGGGTGGGCAAGAGACCCAGTACTTC. Translating gives CASSVGNRGGQETQYF. Filled out from reference TRBV9 and TRBJ2-5, the complete variable domain reads DSGVTQTPKHLITATGQRVTLRCSPRSGDLSVYWYQQSLDQGLQFLIQYYNGEERAKGNILERFSAQQFPDLHSELNLSSLELGDSALYFCASSVGNRGGQETQYFGPGTRLLVL.

The chain has TRBV2 and TRBJ2-7, with D hard to call. V was cut by 6 bases and J by 6 bases, with 9 bases left in between. The CDR3 is 11 residues long. CDR1 SNHLY and CDR2 FYNNEI come from the germline V gene. CDR3 nucleotide sequence: TGTGCCAGCAGAGCCCGAGGCGAGCAGTACTTC. This sequence encodes CASRARGEQYF.

In the case of this clone: The junction shows a germline mismatch at one end, possibly a read error. V and J are TRBV20-1 and TRBJ2-1, with D uncertain. CDR1 and CDR2 (germline): DFQATT, SNEGSKA (reference sequence). The CDR3 has 13 residues. Here the CDR3 DNA reads TGCAGTGCTAGTACCCCCATATACAGTGAGCAGTTCTTC. This translates into CSASTPIYSEQFF.

The chain uses TRBV6-2 or TRBV6-3 and TRBJ2-7, with a weak D call TRBD2 (6 bases). Germline values: CDR1 MNHEY, CDR2 SVGEGT. Between the trimmed V and J ends, which lost 2 bases and 7 bases, there was a span of 15 bases. This CDR3 has 14 amino acids. CDR3 protein: CASSYILARAEQYF. The CDR3 region has the DNA TGTGCCAGCAGTTACATCCTAGCGCGGGCGGAGCAGTACTTC.

This clone was found a few times. The chain joins TRBV2 to TRBJ2-7; D is unresolved. V lost 6 bases and J 0 bases, leaving 12 bases between the germline ends. The V gene's germline CDR1 is SNHLY and CDR2 FYNNEI. The CDR3 totals 14 residues. The CDR3 region has the DNA TGTGCCAGCAGAAGGCAGGTGAGCTCCTACGAGCAGTACTTC. Protein product: CASRRQVSSYEQYF.

The CDR3, as DNA: TGTGCCACCAGCAGAGATCGGACAGTCAATGGCTACACCTTC. It specifies CATSRDRTVNGYTF. The genes are TRBV15 and TRBJ1-2, with TRBD1 as a possible D gene (6 bases). V was cut by 0 bases and J by 6 bases, with 11 bases left in between. Germline assignment: CDR1 LNHNV and CDR2 YYDKDF (reference sequence). The CDR3 runs to 14 residues.

The sample holds one count of this clone. The chain uses TRBV6-4 and TRBJ1-5, with D possibly TRBD1 on 5 matching bases. Trimming pared 6 bases from V and 2 bases from J, leaving 8 bases between. Germline CDR1 MRHNA, CDR2 SNTAGT. The CDR3 runs to 13 residues. The CDR3 here is CASRQEGNQPQHF. CDR3 nucleotides: TGTGCCAGCAGACAGGAAGGCAATCAGCCCCAGCATTTT.